This record concerns one TCR beta chain sequence. Its antigen is unknown. The limits of the CDR3 on the DNA are not certain, so only TCRdb's listed CDR3 is given. The assay used was immunoSEQ (version v3.0), run at survey level. TCRdb keeps only in-frame clones here, not all; method: immunoSEQ multiplex PCR. The sample holds around 28,000 clones, about 90% seen once. This entry belongs to a study of long-term antiretroviral therapy in people with HIV. Study-level results: Against controls, HIV repertoires showed narrower ranges of CDR3 length. Patients on ART gained diversity, which nonetheless stayed below transplant donor controls.

Germline V gene lookup returns CDR1 MNHEY and CDR2 SMNVEV (reference sequence). The CDR3 length equals 12 residues, ends included. The receptor's source is a woman aged 18-29 years with HIV. This specimen consisted of unsorted PBMCs, obtained 1.8 years after starting antiretroviral therapy. The V and J genes are TRBV27 and TRBJ2-1; the listed D gene, TRBD2, was not tested against the DNA. CDR3 sequence reads: CASSFGSGIEFF.